Below are 27 T cell receptor beta chains sequenced from a single sample in a study of T cell clonality in common variable immunodeficiency (dated by TCRdb to between 2015 and 2017). Study-wide conclusions, independent of this receptor: CVID TCRbeta sequences reportedly showed fewer deletions and N-nucleotide insertions and lacked highly modified clones with 13 or more V deletions.

Receptor amplification or capture employed the immunoSEQ multiplex PCR assay. As stored in TCRdb, this immuneACCESS dataset retains in-frame rearrangements with V and J assigned. A fraction of the clones does not appear; measured against another copy, unresolved V genes explain less than half of the discrepancy, and the remainder lacks a known reason. This sample is represented by some 25,000 clones, with no singletons among them. The ten largest clones add up to approximately 9% of the sample. Their antigens remain unidentified. Sequencing was carried out using peripheral blood mononuclear cells. The receptors stem from a human donor with common variable immunodeficiency.

To note about this clone: The read stops 3 residues short of the end of the CDR3; the missing end is completed from the germline J gene. The chain is built from TRBV5-6 and TRBJ1-5; tentative D call: TRBD1 (5 bases). In germline, CDR1 is SGHDT, CDR2 YYEEEE. The germline V and J ends were trimmed by 4 bases and 6 bases, with 14 bases remaining between them. The CDR3 sequence is 14 residues long. This CDR3 reads CASSPGVGGQPQHF. Partial CDR3 DNA: TGTGCCAGCAGCCCGGGGGTGGGCGGTCAGCCC.

This clone appeared many times. The read comes to an end 3 residues before the CDR3 does, leaving the germline J gene to fill in the end. The chain combines TRBV2 with TRBJ1-2, with D possibly being TRBD1 (6 bases). The germline V gene has CDR1 SNHLY and CDR2 FYNNEI. The CDR3 length is 14 residues. Trimming took off 0 bases at V and 4 bases at J, with 9 bases between the two ends. The CDR3: CASSEARGAYGYTF. The CDR3 DNA, read in part, is TGTGCCAGCAGTGAAGCGCGGGGGGCCTATGGC.

As to this clone: The CDR3 goes on 3 residues after the read ends, and that part is filled in from the germline J gene. The chain recombines TRBV7-9 with TRBJ1-3; unclear D gene. The germline CDR1 and CDR2 sequences are SEHNR and FQNEAQ (reference sequence). Deletions cut 3 bases from V and 4 bases from J, with 13 bases between. CDR3 length equals 15 residues. The CDR3 sequence: CASSFGGLRGNTIYF. The CDR3 DNA, read in part, is TGTGCCAGCAGCTTCGGAGGGTTAAGGGGAAACACC. The variable domain in full, completed from reference TRBV7-9 and TRBJ1-3, reads DTGVSQNPRHKITKRGQNVTFRCDPISEHNRLYWYRQTLGQGPEFLTYFQNEAQLEKSRLLSDRFSAERPKGSFSTLEIQRTEQGDSAMYLCASSFGGLRGNTIYFGEGSWLTVV.

This clone occurred many times. The sequence runs out 3 residues before the end of the CDR3; the remainder is reconstructed from the germline J gene. The chain has TRBV7-6 and TRBJ2-7, with 9 bases fitting TRBD1. The germline V gene has CDR1 SGHVS and CDR2 FNYEAQ. V lost 5 bases and J lost 2; bases outside the gene matches: 7. This CDR3 is built from 15 residues. The CDR3 spells CASSPGTGSTYEQYF. The covered CDR3 bases are TGTGCCAGCAGCCCGGGGACAGGGAGCACCTACGAG.

As to this clone: The read is 3 residues too short to cover the CDR3 end, so that end is filled in from the germline J gene. The V gene is TRBV5-1, the J gene TRBJ1-6, with TRBD1 as a possible D gene (5 bases). This CDR3 is 13 amino acids long. The germline V gene has CDR1 SGHRS and CDR2 YFSETQ. Trimming cost V 2 bases and J 11 bases, with 11 bases left between them. CDR3: CASSLNYRTPLHF. The sequenced CDR3 bases are TGCGCCAGCAGCTTAAATTACAGGACACCC. Drawing the rest from reference TRBV5-1 and TRBJ1-6, the complete variable domain is KAGVTQTPRYLIKTRGQQVTLSCSPISGHRSVSWYQQTPGQGLQFLFEYFSETQRNKGNFPGRFSGRQFSNSRSEMNVSTLELGDSALYLCASSLNYRTPLHFGNGTRLTVT.

This clone turned up a few times. With the read ending 3 residues before the CDR3 end, the germline J gene is used to fill in that end. This chain joins TRBV7-8 and TRBJ2-5, with no clear D. This CDR3 region has 11 residues. V gave up 4 bases and J gave up 5 bases, with 5 bases separating them. Germline V gene lookup returns CDR1 SGHVS and CDR2 FQNEAQ. The CDR3 protein is CASSSQETQYF. CDR3 DNA, as far as it was read: TGTGCCAGCAGCTCGCAGGAGACC.

This clone was recorded at least ten times. Sequencing ends 3 residues short of the CDR3 end; the germline J gene provides the rest. The chain carries TRBV2 and TRBJ2-1; TRBD2 agrees at 12 bases. This CDR3 spans 17 amino acids. Germline V gene sequence: CDR1 SNHLY, CDR2 FYNNEI. V gave up 4 bases and J gave up 7 bases; unmatched junction bases: 11. The DNA read from the CDR3 is TGTGCCAGCAGTGCGGCGGCTAGCGGGAGGGCCGGGAATGAG. Amino acid sequence: CASSAAASGRAGNE. The full CDR3 protein reads CASSAAASGRAGNEQFF.

A word on this clone: With the read ending 3 residues before the CDR3 end, the germline J gene is used to fill in that end. This chain joins TRBV19 and TRBJ2-2, with 14 bases matching TRBD2. The V gene's germline CDR1 is LNHDA and CDR2 SQIVND (reference sequence). The CDR3 has 18 amino acids. J gave up 4 bases and V 6 bases, and 10 bases lay outside the gene matches. The covered CDR3 bases are TGTGCCAGTAGGGGACTAGCGGGAGTGGTTTTAGGCACCGGGGAG. Translating it yields CASRGLAGVVLGTGE. The full-length CDR3 reads as CASRGLAGVVLGTGELFF.

This clone was seen many times. Read sequence stops 3 residues before the CDR3 end, and the germline J gene provides the missing end. This chain connects TRBV2 to TRBJ2-7; D ambiguous. Germline-derived CDR1 and CDR2 are SNHLY and FYNNEI. The CDR3 sequence is 16 residues long. The V and J ends lost 2 bases and 3 bases respectively, with 17 bases between them. Incomplete CDR3 DNA: TGTGCCAGCAGTGAAACCCGGGTCCTCGGGTACTACGAG. Translation: CASSETRVLGYYE. The whole CDR3 sequence reads CASSETRVLGYYEQYF. The full variable domain, completed using reference TRBV2 and TRBJ2-7, is EPEVTQTPSHQVTQMGQEVILRCVPISNHLYFYWYRQILGQKVEFLVSFYNNEISEKSEIFDDQFSVERPDGSNFTLKIRSTKLEDSAMYFCASSETRVLGYYEQYFGPGTRLTVT.

This chain's CDR3 is CSVAGVLDEQYF. The covered CDR3 bases are TGCAGCGTTGCGGGGGTTCTGGACGAG. The chain recombines TRBV29-1 with TRBJ2-7; weak D call: TRBD2 (6 bases). The read gets to within 3 residues of the CDR3 end, and the germline J gene fills in the rest. V lost 4 bases and J lost 5, with 12 bases in between. Germline loops: CDR1 SQVTM, CDR2 ANQGSEA. The CDR3 has 12 amino acids.

The sample holds a few counts of this clone. The read ends 3 residues before the CDR3 terminus; that terminus is restored from the germline J gene. The V gene is TRBV7-2, the J gene TRBJ1-3; 8 bases are shared with TRBD1. CDR1 and CDR2 from the germline V gene are SGHTA and FQGNSA. J was trimmed by 0 bases and V by 5 bases; bases with no gene match: 3. The CDR3 has 15 residues. CDR3 bases read: TGTGCCAGCAGCCCACAGGGGGGCTCTGGAAACACC. It yields the protein CASSPQGGSGNT. The whole CDR3 is CASSPQGGSGNTIYF.

For this clone: The CDR3 end is not reached by the read, which stops 3 residues before it; the germline J gene fills it in. The genes are TRBV18 and TRBJ1-1, with 7 bases that match TRBD1. CDR3 length: 14 amino acids. J gave up 2 bases and V 5 bases, and 5 bases lay outside the gene matches. Germline V gene sequence: CDR1 KGHSH, CDR2 LQKENI. The CDR3 is CASSRGQSNTEAFF. The sequenced part of the CDR3 DNA is TGTGCCAGCTCAAGGGGACAGAGCAACACTGAA.

Only a few counts were recorded for this clone. Read data end 3 residues before the CDR3 end; the end is taken from the germline J gene. The rearrangement joins TRBV2 to TRBJ2-5, with D uncertain. The CDR3 spans 13 residues. V was cut by 6 bases and J by 0 bases, with 8 bases left in between. Germline V gene lookup returns CDR1 SNHLY and CDR2 FYNNEI. Incomplete CDR3 DNA: TGTGCCAGCAGCTTACAGTACCAAGAGACC. This codes for CASSLQYQET. The full CDR3 reads CASSLQYQETQYF.

This clone was observed many times. The read finishes 3 residues shy of the CDR3 end, and the germline J gene is used to complete it. The chain combines TRBV30 with TRBJ1-2, with 10 bases identical to TRBD1. Germline-derived CDR1 and CDR2 are GTSNPN and SVGIG (reference sequence). V lost 0 bases to trimming and J lost 4 bases; unmatched junction nucleotides: 5. The CDR3 contains 15 residues. The sequenced part of the CDR3 DNA is TGTGCCTGGAGTGTTATTAGGACAGGGGGCTATGGC. Protein: CAWSVIRTGGYG. The CDR3 in full is CAWSVIRTGGYGYTF.

This clone was detected ten times or more. The CDR3 end is not reached by the read, which stops 3 residues before it; the germline J gene fills it in. This chain connects TRBV30 to TRBJ2-3, with D perhaps TRBD2 (6 bases). The germline gives CDR1 GTSNPN, CDR2 SVGIG (reference sequence). This CDR3 is built from 14 residues. The V and J ends lost 1 base and 1 base respectively, with 9 bases between them. The chain's CDR3 is CAWSGGVGTDTQYF. The CDR3 bases that were read are TGTGCCTGGAGTGGGGGGGTCGGCACAGATACG.

On this clone: The read ends 3 residues early relative to the CDR3; the germline J gene fills the gap. The rearrangement links TRBV2 to TRBJ2-7, with D possibly called TRBD1 or TRBD2 (5 bases each). V was cut by 4 bases and J by 5 bases, with 12 bases left in between. The CDR3 has 13 amino acids. The V gene's germline CDR1 is SNHLY and CDR2 FYNNEI. The CDR3 loop reads CASSAEGLNEQYF. The sequenced part of the CDR3 DNA is TGTGCCAGCAGTGCAGAGGGGCTAAACGAG. The variable domain in full, completed from reference TRBV2 and TRBJ2-7, reads EPEVTQTPSHQVTQMGQEVILRCVPISNHLYFYWYRQILGQKVEFLVSFYNNEISEKSEIFDDQFSVERPDGSNFTLKIRSTKLEDSAMYFCASSAEGLNEQYFGPGTRLTVT.

This clone was counted a few times. The DNA ends 3 residues before the CDR3 does, and the rest of the CDR3 is filled in from the germline J gene. The J gene is TRBJ1-1, the V gene TRBV7-3; TRBD1 is a possible D gene (5 bases). V was trimmed by 6 bases and J by 4 bases, leaving 12 bases between them. This CDR3 is 13 amino acids long. Germline V gene sequence: CDR1 SGHTA, CDR2 FQGTGA. CDR3 sequence: CASSPAGGTEAFF. The CDR3 bases that were read are TGTGCCAGCAGTCCCGCGGGGGGCACTGAA.

Notes on this clone: Sequencing ends 3 residues short of the CDR3 end; the germline J gene provides the rest. This sequence joins TRBV6-1 and TRBJ1-2; TRBD1 aligns across 8 bases. The germline V gene has CDR1 MNHNS and CDR2 SASEGT. V gave up 4 bases and J gave up 4 bases; unmatched junction bases: 8. CDR3 length: 15 amino acids. The CDR3 sequence: CASSGVTGGVYGYTF. The CDR3 DNA, read in part, is TGTGCCAGCAGTGGAGTTACAGGGGGGGTCTATGGC.

Concerning this clone: The CDR3 end falls 3 residues outside the read, so it is completed with the germline J gene. The same CDR3 can be traced to other DNA sequences in this sample. V gene TRBV7-9 combines with J gene TRBJ2-7; TRBD1 agrees at 8 bases. The CDR3 sequence is 12 residues long. CDR1 is SEHNR and CDR2 is FQNEAQ in the germline V gene (reference sequence). J gave up 6 bases and V 3 bases, and 1 base lay outside the gene matches. CDR3 amino acids: CASSFDRGEQYF. The CDR3 bases that were read are TGTGCCAGCAGCTTCGACAGGGGCGAG.

Only a few counts were recorded for this clone. The missing CDR3 end, 3 residues past where the read stops, is filled in from the germline J gene. The chain has TRBV6-1 and TRBJ1-5; no clear D. V was clipped by 0 bases and J by 2 bases, with 5 bases between them. Germline V gene sequence: CDR1 MNHNS, CDR2 SASEGT. This CDR3 has 14 amino acids. The CDR3 bases that were read are TGTGCCAGCAGTGAAGCCAATGGCAATCAGCCC. It yields the protein CASSEANGNQP. The CDR3 in full is CASSEANGNQPQHF.

This clone was observed at least ten times. The read ends 3 residues early relative to the CDR3; the germline J gene fills the gap. The rearrangement joins TRBV5-6 to TRBJ2-3; maybe TRBD2 (5 bases). CDR1 and CDR2 (germline): SGHDT, YYEEEE. Trimming pared 5 bases from V and 0 bases from J, leaving 10 bases between. The CDR3 runs 14 residues. CDR3 residues: CASRVRASTDTQYF. CDR3 DNA (partial): TGTGCCAGCAGAGTGCGGGCTAGCACAGATACG.

In its sample, this clone was seen a few times. Sequencing ends 3 residues short of the CDR3 end; the germline J gene provides the rest. The rearrangement joins TRBV2 to TRBJ2-7; D unclear. The V gene lost 3 bases and the J gene lost 3 bases, with 6 bases spanning the gap. The germline CDR1 and CDR2 sequences are SNHLY and FYNNEI. The CDR3 is 12 residues long. The sequenced CDR3 bases are TGTGCCAGCAGTGAGGTAGTCTACGAG. It encodes CASSEVVYE. From start to end, the CDR3 is CASSEVVYEQYF.

Many counts were recorded for this clone. Read coverage stops 3 residues before the CDR3 terminus; the germline J gene supplies the remainder. The rearrangement links TRBV7-3 to TRBJ2-1, with TRBD2 matching over 9 bases. Germline CDR1 SGHTA, CDR2 FQGTGA. After removal of 3 bases from V and 7 bases from J, the junction contained 7 bases not matched to a gene. There are 15 residues in the CDR3. The CDR3 spells CASSFSGGGSNEQFF. The DNA read from the CDR3 is TGTGCCAGCAGCTTTAGCGGGGGCGGCAGTAATGAG.

As for this clone: The read ends 3 residues early relative to the CDR3; the germline J gene fills the gap. The gene calls are TRBV6-1 and TRBJ2-7, with 10 bases matching TRBD1. Per germline, CDR1 MNHNS and CDR2 SASEGT. The CDR3 is 16 amino acids. With 2 bases clipped from V and 2 bases from J, the junction kept 6 bases outside the gene matches. The CDR3 region is CASSESSGTGAYEQYF. Incomplete CDR3 DNA: TGTGCCAGCAGTGAAAGCTCCGGGACAGGGGCCTACGAG.

This clone was seen a few times. The sequence runs out 3 residues before the end of the CDR3; the remainder is reconstructed from the germline J gene. The chain has TRBV19 and TRBJ2-5; no definite D call. Trimming removed 1 base from V and 1 base from J, with 10 bases in between. The CDR3 covers 15 residues. The V gene's germline CDR1 is LNHDA and CDR2 SQIVND (reference sequence). CDR3 DNA (partial): TGTGCCAGTAGTATAGGTGCGGTAACCCAAGAGACC. It translates to CASSIGAVTQET. The whole CDR3 protein reads CASSIGAVTQETQYF.

This clone was seen at least ten times. The CDR3 end lies 3 residues beyond the end of the read and is filled in from the germline J gene. The genes are TRBV18 and TRBJ2-2, with D uncertain. V was shortened by 3 bases and J by 4 bases, with 9 bases between the two germline ends. The CDR3 spans 14 residues. Germline V gene lookup returns CDR1 KGHSH and CDR2 LQKENI. CDR3 DNA, as far as it was read: TGTGCCAGCTCACCCGAAAGCTTCACCGGGGAG. It codes for CASSPESFTGE. The entire CDR3 reads CASSPESFTGELFF.

At least ten counts were recorded for this clone. The CDR3 extends 3 residues past the end of the read, so its final part is completed from the germline J gene. This chain uses TRBV20-1 with TRBJ2-7; D remains ambiguous. Trimming cost V 0 bases and J 0 bases, with 9 bases left between them. In germline, CDR1 is DFQATT, CDR2 SNEGSKA (reference sequence). This CDR3 comprises 14 residues. CDR3 bases read: TGCAGTGCTAGAGATACGGCGGACTCCTACGAG. The encoded protein is CSARDTADSYE. In full, the CDR3 is CSARDTADSYEQYF.